A selection of T cell receptor beta chains follows, all from one sample in a study of OX40 agonist ivuxolimab in advanced cancers. Sequenced by immunoSEQ multiplex PCR; TCRdb stores in-frame clones only, minus some. The sample includes under 80,000 clones, about 93% of them seen just once. The starting material was CD4+ or CD8+ T cells sorted from blood, obtained in a trial of the OX40 agonist ivuxolimab. These receptor sequences come from an adult with an advanced solid tumor such as melanoma, head and neck, liver or kidney cancer. Each CDR3 is given with its conserved first and last residue. Each record gives: D gene, V gene, clone size, J gene, CDR3 protein, CDR3 DNA. A D gene is named only where the DNA matches it firmly. Size tells how often a clone was seen (once, few, many) or the class of an expanded clone, and some rows leave it out.

>TRBD1|TRBV19|-|TRBJ1-2
CASTPGQGGYGYTF
TGTGCCAGTACCCCGGGACAGGGCGGCTATGGCTACACCTTC
>-|TRBV6-5|-|TRBJ1-5
CASSYGNQPQHF
TGTGCCAGCAGTTACGGCAATCAGCCCCAGCATTTT
>-|TRBV27|-|TRBJ1-5
CASSPIQGGGVQPQHF
TGTGCCAGCAGTCCAATACAGGGAGGCGGAGTTCAGCCCCAGCATTTT
>-|TRBV7-9|once|TRBJ1-2
CASSREGRGKKVF
TGTGCCAGCAGCCGGGAGGGACGTGGGAAGAAGGTCTTC
>-|TRBV19|-|TRBJ2-3
CATSGTLYADTQYF
TGTGCCACCTCCGGGACCCTGTATGCAGATACGCAGTATTTT
>-|TRBV19|-|TRBJ2-1
CASNAPPEHNEQFF
TGTGCCAGTAATGCCCCTCCGGAGCACAATGAGCAGTTCTTC
>TRBD2|TRBV5-4|-|TRBJ2-4
CASSDGTSGDLAKNIQYF
TGTGCCAGCAGCGACGGGACTAGCGGGGATCTCGCCAAAAACATTCAGTACTTC
>TRBD1|TRBV5-1|-|TRBJ1-1
CASSFVGQTNTEAFF
TGCGCCAGCAGCTTCGTGGGACAGACTAACACTGAAGCTTTCTTT
>-|TRBV27|-|TRBJ1-1
CASSLSDRNTEAFF
TGTGCCAGCAGTTTATCAGACAGGAACACTGAAGCTTTCTTT
>-|TRBV7-7|-|TRBJ1-6
CASSLKTGTYNSPLHF
TGTGCCAGCAGCTTAAAAACAGGTACCTATAATTCACCCCTCCACTTT
>-|TRBV19|-|TRBJ2-2
CASSIVGELFF
TGTGCCAGTAGTATAGTCGGGGAGCTGTTTTTT
>-|TRBV2|-|TRBJ2-7
CASRAEEIGYNYEQYF
TGTGCCAGCCGCGCAGAGGAGATCGGTTATAACTACGAGCAGTACTTC
>-|TRBV27|-|TRBJ2-6
CASSLRDVSGTGANVLTF
TGTGCCAGCAGTTTACGTGACGTATCAGGGACTGGGGCCAACGTCCTGACTTTC
>-|TRBV27|-|TRBJ1-3
CASRRAGSGNTIYF
TGTGCCAGCAGGCGAGCTGGATCTGGAAACACCATATATTTT
>-|TRBV19|-|TRBJ2-5
CASSQGERETQYF
TGTGCCAGTAGTCAGGGTGAGCGGGAGACCCAGTACTTC
>-|TRBV7-9|-|TRBJ1-5
CASSSGGHSNQPQHF
TGTGCCAGCAGCTCCGGCGGCCATAGCAATCAGCCCCAGCATTTT
>-|TRBV2|-|TRBJ2-7
CAGPRGANSYEQYF
TGTGCCGGACCTCGGGGGGCCAACTCCTACGAGCAGTACTTC
>-|TRBV28|-|TRBJ2-5
CASSPPGLQETQYF
TGTGCCAGCAGTCCTCCGGGACTTCAAGAGACCCAGTACTTC
>-|TRBV7-2|once|TRBJ2-1
CASSLAGNSYNEQFF
TGTGCCAGCAGCTTAGCCGGGAACTCCTACAATGAGCAGTTCTTC
>-|TRBV4-3|-|TRBJ1-2
CASSREQPANYGYTF
TGCGCCAGCAGCCGAGAGCAGCCAGCTAACTATGGCTACACCTTC
>-|TRBV6-1|-|TRBJ1-3
CASSEYAGAGNTIYF
TGTGCCAGCAGTGAATACGCAGGGGCTGGAAACACCATATATTTT
>-|TRBV5-8|-|TRBJ1-1
CASSRGENTEAFF
TGTGCCAGCAGTAGAGGGGAGAACACTGAAGCTTTCTTT
>TRBD2|TRBV4-1|-|TRBJ2-5
CASSQALRGESPQYF
TGCGCCAGCAGCCAAGCTTTGCGGGGGGAATCGCCCCAGTACTTC
>-|TRBV4-3|-|TRBJ2-2
CASSQEEVPGELFF
TGCGCCAGCAGCCAAGAGGAAGTCCCCGGGGAGCTGTTTTTT
>-|TRBV19|-|TRBJ2-4
CASSTVSGVKAKNIQYF
TGTGCCAGTAGTACGGTTTCGGGGGTGAAAGCCAAAAACATTCAGTACTTC
>-|TRBV28|once|TRBJ1-2
CASSLGGYGYTF
TGTGCCAGCAGCTTGGGCGGCTATGGCTACACCTTC
>TRBD1|TRBV7-2|-|TRBJ2-1
CASSLTGTGAENEQFF
TGTGCCAGCAGTCTAACCGGGACAGGGGCGGAAAATGAGCAGTTCTTC
>TRBD1|TRBV5-6|-|TRBJ2-7
CASSSTGGPDYEQYF
TGTGCCAGCAGCTCCACAGGGGGTCCTGACTACGAGCAGTACTTC
>TRBD1|TRBV6-5|-|TRBJ2-1
CASSYPPGGSYNEQFF
TGTGCCAGCAGTTACCCTCCAGGGGGCTCCTACAATGAGCAGTTCTTC
>-|TRBV18|-|TRBJ1-1
CASSPISSGQTNTEAFF
TGTGCCAGCTCACCAATCTCGAGTGGACAGACGAACACTGAAGCTTTCTTT
>-|TRBV30|-|TRBJ2-5
CAWSVQDLQETQYF
TGTGCCTGGAGTGTACAAGACCTCCAAGAGACCCAGTACTTC
>-|TRBV7-9|-|TRBJ2-5
CASSLTNQETQYF
TGTGCCAGCAGCTTAACTAACCAAGAGACCCAGTACTTC
>-|TRBV27|-|TRBJ2-7
CASRGAAAGDYEQYF
TGTGCCAGCCGAGGGGCCGCGGCAGGGGACTACGAGCAGTACTTC
>TRBD2|TRBV18|-|TRBJ2-7
CASSPPLTGMTSGSPAYEQYF
TGTGCCAGCTCACCCCCTTTGACAGGGATGACTAGCGGGAGCCCAGCCTACGAGCAGTACTTC
>TRBD2|TRBV29-1|-|TRBJ2-1
CSAGLAGPSEQFF
TGCAGCGCAGGACTAGCGGGCCCTTCAGAGCAGTTCTTC
>-|TRBV30|once|TRBJ2-1
CAWSSEMGRRNEQFF
TGTGCCTGGAGTTCCGAGATGGGGAGGAGGAATGAGCAGTTCTTC
>-|TRBV19|-|TRBJ2-7
CASSIGRANEQYF
TGTGCCAGTAGTATCGGGCGGGCCAACGAGCAGTACTTC
>-|TRBV15|-|TRBJ2-1
CATSERRASYNEQFF
TGTGCCACCAGCGAGAGGAGGGCTTCCTACAATGAGCAGTTCTTC
>-|TRBV28|once|TRBJ1-3
CASSLSGGNTIYF
TGTGCCAGCAGTTTATCAGGGGGAAACACCATATATTTT
>-|TRBV11-2|once|TRBJ1-1
CASTQQANTEAFF
TGTGCCAGCACACAACAGGCGAACACTGAAGCTTTCTTT
>TRBD1|TRBV19|-|TRBJ2-7
CATRDREYEQYF
TGTGCCACGCGGGACAGGGAGTACGAGCAGTACTTC
>-|TRBV25-1|-|TRBJ1-2
CASSTVNYGYTF
TGTGCCAGCAGTACGGTGAACTATGGCTACACCTTC
>-|TRBV5-1|-|TRBJ1-2
CASSLGQNYGYTF
TGCGCCAGCAGCTTGGGGCAGAACTATGGCTACACCTTC
>-|TRBV5-1|-|TRBJ2-3
CASRQRESTDTQYF
TGCGCCAGCAGGCAACGCGAGAGCACAGATACGCAGTATTTT
>TRBD2|TRBV5-1|-|TRBJ2-5
CASSLGTSGGRETQYF
TGCGCCAGCAGCTTGGGTACTAGCGGGGGCCGGGAGACCCAGTACTTC
>-|TRBV19|-|TRBJ2-5
CASSIAGAEETQYF
TGTGCCAGTAGTATCGCCGGGGCCGAAGAGACCCAGTACTTC
>-|TRBV28|-|TRBJ1-2
CASPLFGPYGYTF
TGTGCCAGCCCCTTGTTTGGACCCTATGGCTACACCTTC
>-|TRBV23-1|-|TRBJ1-1
CASSVTGQVNTEAFF
TGCGCCAGCTCAGTTACGGGACAAGTGAACACTGAAGCTTTCTTT
>-|TRBV9|-|TRBJ2-7
CASSVGGEGNSEQYF
TGTGCCAGCAGCGTAGGAGGTGAGGGCAACAGCGAGCAGTACTTC
>-|TRBV28|-|TRBJ2-7
CASSRANYEQYF
TGTGCCAGCAGCCGAGCCAACTACGAGCAGTACTTC
>-|TRBV10-3|-|TRBJ2-1
CAISGEQVGNGEQFF
TGTGCCATCAGTGGAGAACAGGTAGGGAACGGGGAGCAGTTCTTC
>-|TRBV6-6|-|TRBJ1-1
CASSPPENTEAFF
TGTGCCAGCAGTCCACCGGAGAACACTGAAGCTTTCTTT
>TRBD2|TRBV5-4|-|TRBJ2-2
CASSPSSGDNGELFF
TGTGCCAGCAGCCCTTCTAGCGGGGATAACGGGGAGCTGTTTTTT
>-|TRBV2|once|TRBJ2-3
CASSRLPDTQYF
TGTGCCAGCAGCCGCCTTCCAGATACGCAGTATTTT
>-|TRBV28|-|TRBJ1-5
CASSLSYGGSNQPQHF
TGTGCCAGCAGTTTATCGTACGGGGGGAGCAATCAGCCCCAGCATTTT
>-|TRBV7-8|-|TRBJ2-5
CASSPRTNPQETQYF
TGTGCCAGCAGCCCCCGGACTAACCCTCAAGAGACCCAGTACTTC
>-|TRBV19|-|TRBJ2-5
CASSTSGKETQYF
TGTGCCAGTAGTACGAGCGGCAAAGAGACCCAGTACTTC
>-|TRBV9|-|TRBJ2-1
CASSGEGDNYNEQFF
TGTGCCAGCAGCGGAGAAGGGGACAACTACAATGAGCAGTTCTTC